The 25 T cell receptor beta chains presented below share a single source sample, sequenced in a study of shared clonotypes between healthy human individuals. Repertoires were generated with immunoSEQ multiplex PCR, while TCRdb's copy carries only in-frame clones and drops some. This table holds approximately 1.4 million clones, under 99% found once. The sequenced sample was naive CD4+ T cells sorted from blood. Noted subset: CD45RA+ positively selected. The source of these receptors is a man younger than 45 in good health.

As DNA, the CDR3 is TGTGCCAGCAGTTATTTTAGACAGGGCTACGAGCAGTACTTC. Translated: CASSYFRQGYEQYF. The chain recombines TRBV6-5 with TRBJ2-7; 7 nucleotides match TRBD1. Germline V lookup: CDR1 MNHEY, CDR2 SVGAGI. V lost 3 bases and J lost 3; bases outside the gene matches: 5. The CDR3 sequence is 14 residues long.

The chain links TRBV7-3 to TRBJ2-1, with TRBD2 identical over 9 bases. The length of the CDR3 is 16 residues. With 4 bases clipped from V and 5 bases from J, the junction kept 9 bases outside the gene matches. Germline-derived CDR1 and CDR2 are SGHTA and FQGTGA. As DNA, the CDR3 is TGTGCCAGCAGCTCACGGCGGGGCGGGAGGGACAATGAGCAGTTCTTC. This sequence encodes CASSSRRGGRDNEQFF.

The J gene is TRBJ2-3, the V gene TRBV6-1; 7 bases map to TRBD2. CDR3 length equals 15 residues. The junction had 7 bases not matched to a gene; V was cut back by 6 bases and J by 1 base. Germline CDR1 MNHNS, CDR2 SASEGT. The CDR3 bases are TGTGCCAGCAGCCGCACTAGCGTCCGCACAGATACGCAGTATTTT. As protein: CASSRTSVRTDTQYF.

The chain combines TRBV14 with TRBJ2-7; 7 positions match TRBD2. The J segment lost 7 bases and the V segment lost 0 bases, leaving 24 bases of the junction unmatched. CDR3 size: 20 residues. In germline, CDR1 is SGHDN, CDR2 FVKESK. The DNA for the CDR3 is TGTGCCAGCAGCCAAGAAGGTCCAGGTTTATGGTTGGGGACTACGCTGGAGCAGTACTTC. Encoded protein: CASSQEGPGLWLGTTLEQYF.

This rearrangement joins TRBV6-5 to TRBJ2-2, with unresolved D. V gave up 9 bases and J gave up 4 bases, with 18 bases separating them. Germline V gene sequence: CDR1 MNHEY, CDR2 SVGAGI. The CDR3 is 15 residues long. CDR3 loop: CASTRAQPSTGELFF. CDR3 sequence (DNA): TGTGCCAGTACTCGGGCCCAGCCATCCACCGGGGAGCTGTTTTTT.

The chain uses TRBV4-3 and TRBJ1-1; D is ambiguous. The V end was cut by 0 bases, the J end by 4 bases, with 12 bases between. The CDR3 has 15 amino acids. In germline, CDR1 is LGHNA, CDR2 YSLEER. This CDR3 is CASSQDERRGTEAFF. The CDR3 bases are TGCGCCAGCAGCCAAGATGAAAGGCGTGGCACTGAAGCTTTCTTT.

V usage is TRBV4-2 and J usage is TRBJ2-7; 11 bases are a match to TRBD2. Germline V gives CDR1 LGHNA, CDR2 YNFKEQ. The CDR3 contains 13 residues. The J segment lost 5 bases and the V segment lost 6 bases, leaving 3 bases of the junction unmatched. The CDR3 protein is CASRLAGGHEQYF. The DNA for the CDR3 is TGTGCCAGCAGGCTAGCGGGAGGTCACGAGCAGTACTTC.

V is TRBV27 and J is TRBJ1-3, with 8 nucleotides matching TRBD1. The CDR3 is made up of 15 amino acids. Germline CDR1 is MNHEY and CDR2 is SMNVEV (reference sequence). V lost 6 bases, J lost 2 bases, and 6 bases stayed unmatched. The CDR3 DNA sequence: TGTGCCAGCAGCCCGGACAGGGAGGCTGGAAACACCATATATTTT. It is translated as CASSPDREAGNTIYF.

This chain uses TRBV20-1 with TRBJ1-2; D is ambiguous. With 7 bases removed from V and 14 bases from J, the gap between germline ends came to 17 bases. The CDR3 runs 10 residues. Germline V gene sequence: CDR1 DFQATT, CDR2 SNEGSKA (reference sequence). The CDR3 region has the DNA TGCAGTGGCCCTGGGTTCCGGCTTACCTTC. Amino acids: CSGPGFRLTF.

With regard to this clone: This same CDR3 is encoded by further DNA sequences in the sample. The rearrangement uses TRBV18 and TRBJ2-7; perhaps TRBD1 as D (6 bases). Germline V gene data show CDR1 as KGHSH and CDR2 as LQKENI. This CDR3 has 12 residues. The V end was cut by 4 bases, the J end by 6 bases, with 10 bases between. The CDR3 region has the DNA TGTGCCAGCTCACTACAGGGCTCCGAGCAGTACTTC. Translating it yields CASSLQGSEQYF.

V and J are TRBV6-9 and TRBJ2-5, with TRBD2 as a possible D gene (6 bases). CDR1 and CDR2 from the germline V gene are MNHGY and SVAAGI. The CDR3 is 15 amino acids. V gave up 8 bases and J gave up 4 bases, with 20 bases separating them. CDR3 sequence reads: CASFSRGTPRETQYF. In DNA form, the CDR3 reads TGTGCCAGCTTTAGTCGTGGGACTCCCCGAGAGACCCAGTACTTC.

The chain couples TRBV19 to TRBJ2-7, with 8 bases lining up with TRBD2. V lost 5 bases, J lost 4 bases, and 4 bases stayed unmatched. CDR1 LNHDA and CDR2 SQIVND come from the germline V gene (reference sequence). The CDR3 spans 13 residues. CDR3 coding DNA: TGTGCCAGTAGTCGGGGACTAGATTACGAGCAGTACTTC. Protein: CASSRGLDYEQYF.

V is TRBV19 and J is TRBJ1-5; 7 bases agree with TRBD1. Per the germline V gene, CDR1 is LNHDA and CDR2 is SQIVND (reference sequence). The V and J ends lost 7 bases and 3 bases, in that order; junction bases with no gene match: 3. The CDR3 totals 13 residues. The chain's CDR3 is CASTGTANQPQHF. CDR3 coding DNA: TGTGCCAGTACTGGGACAGCCAATCAGCCCCAGCATTTT.

The rearrangement uses TRBV7-8 and TRBJ2-3, with D possibly called TRBD1 or TRBD2 (7 bases each). Germline V gene lookup returns CDR1 SGHVS and CDR2 FQNEAQ. The CDR3 is 15 amino acids. Trimming removed 5 bases from V and 5 bases from J, with 17 bases in between. DNA for the CDR3: TGTGCCAGCAGCCCGGGGAGGGGGCGAGAAGATACGCAGTATTTT. Protein sequence: CASSPGRGREDTQYF.

This clone has just one count. This chain uses TRBV7-2 with TRBJ2-1; no definite D call. Germline loops: CDR1 SGHTA, CDR2 FQGNSA. V lost 1 base, J lost 9 bases, and 13 bases lay in between. The CDR3 is made up of 14 amino acids. For the CDR3, the DNA is TGTGCCAGCAGCTTAGAAGGCTACCGAGGTGAGCAGTTCTTC. It yields the protein CASSLEGYRGEQFF.

The chain uses TRBV7-6 and TRBJ2-2; 13 positions agree with TRBD2. CDR1 is SGHVS, CDR2 FNYEAQ, per germline. Trimming at V came to 4 bases and at J to 3 bases, leaving 2 bases not matched to a gene. The CDR3 sequence is 16 residues long. The CDR3 loop reads CASSSGLAGDTGELFF. The CDR3 DNA sequence: TGTGCCAGCAGCTCAGGACTAGCGGGAGACACCGGGGAGCTGTTTTTT.

This chain's CDR3 is CASSTTSGSYNEQFF. As DNA, the CDR3 is TGTGCCAGCAGCACCACTAGCGGGAGTTACAATGAGCAGTTCTTC. The chain has TRBV7-2 and TRBJ2-1; 11 bases map to TRBD2. CDR1 is SGHTA and CDR2 is FQGNSA in the germline V gene. This CDR3 is built from 15 residues. The junction had 4 bases not matched to a gene; V was cut back by 5 bases and J by 4 bases.

Concerning this clone: Within the sample, other DNA sequences also encode this same CDR3. The rearrangement links TRBV29-1 to TRBJ1-4, with 9 nucleotides matching TRBD1. Germline V lookup: CDR1 SQVTM, CDR2 ANQGSEA. Trimming removed 3 bases from V and 8 bases from J; junction bases left unmatched: 7. This CDR3 is 14 amino acids long. The CDR3 loop is CSVEVGQGREKLFF. DNA of the CDR3: TGCAGCGTTGAGGTCGGACAGGGGCGAGAAAAACTGTTTTTT. The whole variable domain, remainder taken from reference TRBV29-1 and TRBJ1-4, is SAVISQKPSRDICQRGTSLTIQCQVDSQVTMMFWYRQQPGQSLTLIATANQGSEATYESGFVIDKFPISRPNLTFSTLTVSNMSPEDSSIYLCSVEVGQGREKLFFGSGTQLSVL.

The rearrangement uses TRBV10-3 and TRBJ1-5, with D perhaps TRBD1 (5 bases). The ends were cut back, 4 bases at V and 2 bases at J, with 12 bases in the middle. The CDR3 extends over 15 amino acids. CDR1 and CDR2 (germline): ENHRY, SYGVKD. CDR3 residues: CAISGGEVGNQPQHF. The CDR3 DNA reads TGTGCCATCAGTGGGGGGGAGGTAGGCAATCAGCCCCAGCATTTT.

The chain combines TRBV28 with TRBJ2-3, with 7 bases lining up with TRBD2. The CDR3 totals 17 residues. J gave up 3 bases and V 5 bases, and 14 bases lay outside the gene matches. Per germline, CDR1 MDHEN and CDR2 SYDVKM. CDR3 in DNA: TGTGCCAGCAGTCTCTTAGGCTTAGGACTAGTTACAGATACGCAGTATTTT. Its protein is CASSLLGLGLVTDTQYF.

The genes are TRBV2 and TRBJ2-3, with TRBD2 matching over 8 bases. CDR3 size: 13 residues. Unmatched junction bases numbered 3, after V lost 9 bases and J lost 1 base. Germline CDR1 reads SNHLY; CDR2 reads FYNNEI. CDR3 residues: CARSGSGTDTQYF. DNA of the CDR3: TGTGCCAGGAGCGGGAGCGGCACAGATACGCAGTATTTT.

V usage is TRBV29-1 and J usage is TRBJ2-6; D unclear. Trimming took off 6 bases at V and 6 bases at J, with 6 bases between the two ends. Germline V CDR1 and CDR2: SQVTM, ANQGSEA. This CDR3 is 11 amino acids long. CDR3 residues: CSVTSANVLTF. CDR3 in DNA: TGCAGCGTAACCTCGGCCAACGTCCTGACTTTC.

The chain joins TRBV7-8 to TRBJ1-4; no reliable D call. The germline gives CDR1 SGHVS, CDR2 FQNEAQ. Trimming stripped 0 bases from V and 1 base from J, with 15 bases between. This CDR3 comprises 18 residues. The CDR3 nucleotides read TGTGCCAGCAGCTTAGCACCGGGTTCAGCCGAAACTAATGAAAAACTGTTTTTT. Protein sequence: CASSLAPGSAETNEKLFF. The entire variable domain, with the rest obtained from reference TRBV7-8 and TRBJ1-4, is as follows: GAGVSQSPRYKVAKRGQDVALRCDPISGHVSLFWYQQALGQGPEFLTYFQNEAQLDKSGLPSDRFFAERPEGSVSTLKIQRTQQEDSAVYLCASSLAPGSAETNEKLFFGSGTQLSVL.

The chain is built from TRBV10-3 and TRBJ2-1; TRBD2 agrees at 12 bases. CDR3 size: 16 residues. With 4 bases clipped from V and 4 bases from J, the junction kept 5 bases outside the gene matches. Per the germline V gene, CDR1 is ENHRY and CDR2 is SYGVKD. This CDR3 is CAISVSTSGSYNEQFF. The DNA of the CDR3 is TGTGCCATCAGTGTCTCGACTAGCGGGAGTTACAATGAGCAGTTCTTC.

Details on this clone: Other nucleotide sequences from this sample produce the same CDR3. The rearrangement links TRBV27 to TRBJ1-5; D call uncertain. V was shortened by 2 bases and J by 2 bases, with 10 bases between the two germline ends. The CDR3 covers 15 residues. From germline, CDR1 is MNHEY and CDR2 SMNVEV (reference sequence). The CDR3 sequence is CASSLIGGGNQPQHF. CDR3 nucleotides: TGTGCCAGCAGTTTAATCGGCGGAGGCAATCAGCCCCAGCATTTT.